This paragraph reports one T cell receptor beta chain. There is no known antigen for this receptor. The input lacks base qualities; no much larger clone sits a single base away. Sorted unstimulated T cells, along with proliferating T cells recovered from mixed lymphocyte reactions, underwent TCRbeta CDR3 sequencing. Fresh whole blood from roughly ten HLA-typed healthy donors served as the source for isolating PBMCs. Measured from the cysteine to the phenylalanine, the CDR3 is 16 residues long. Only CDR3 DNA remains: 48 bases, in frame from the first base. V lost 0 bases and J lost 2 bases, and the count of bases not matched to a germline gene is 5. Per the germline V gene, SGHDN is the CDR1 and FVKESK is the CDR2. This entry is derived from a study of siplizumab effects on memory and regulatory T cells (dated by TCRdb to about 2019). Regarding the complete study: The study examined how the anti-CD2 antibody siplizumab affects alloreactive T-cell subsets in allogeneic mixed lymphocyte reactions built from human PBMCs.

Libraries were made using the immunoSEQ multiplex PCR assay. Each sample had around 100,000 TCR templates assayed by the deep sequencing platform. Genomic DNA extracted from sorted T cells was the material used for TCRbeta CDR3 sequencing. The original pipeline was this. The R programming language was used for clonal analysis of TCRbeta CDR3 data. Comparing unstimulated samples against CFSE-low samples taken after the reaction was how alloreactive CD4+ and CD8+ clones were defined. Regulatory or non-regulatory origin was assigned to alloreactive CD4+ clones by matching of sequences to sorted unstimulated Treg and non-Treg repertoires. Not all clones reach the TCRdb copy of this immuneACCESS table, which keeps in-frame sequences only. Checked studies attribute under half of the gap to unresolved V genes and leave the rest unexplained. V and J calls and clone size are copied from that table; D and trimming were computed from the DNA. This sample holds approximately 50,000 clones; over 85% were observed only once. The top ten hold about a sixth of the sample.

General findings and caveats noted by the study authors: Unstimulated naive T cells appeared more diverse than memory T cells, and naive cells seemed to contribute substantially to the alloresponse. A naive or memory phenotype could not be assigned to roughly 75-97% of proliferating CD4+ or CD8+ clones. Because sequences below about 10^-5 frequency were poorly captured, only a minor fraction of alloreactive clones could be mapped to unstimulated subsets. Among mappable alloreactive CD4+ clones, an average Treg-derived fraction of about 69% was observed with siplizumab, compared with around 28% in control reactions. The cumulative frequency of alloreactive sequences traceable to unstimulated CD4+ memory T cells was significantly reduced by siplizumab. The suppressive function of proliferating Tregs from siplizumab cultures was not functionally confirmed.

The sequence derives from a human donor in good health. The V and J genes are TRBV14 and TRBJ2-3; 7 junctional bases match TRBD2. Sequenced: CD8+ T cells sorted from blood. This receptor has the CDR3 CASSQEPGLPTDTQYF. The DNA sequence is TGTGCCAGCAGCCAAGAGCCGGGACTACCCACAGATACGCAGTATTTT.